These 5 T cell receptor beta chains originate from one sample sequenced in a study of cytomegalovirus exposure and HLA in healthy donors. 60 Vbeta and 13 Jbeta primers were used in PCR. Profiling relied on immunoSEQ multiplex PCR, and the TCRdb table lists in-frame clones only, not all of them. Among about 120,000 clones listed, around 86% were seen once. Input material: PBMCs. These receptors were taken from a young man in good health and CMV-seronegative.

The chain employs TRBV5-1 and TRBJ2-2; 8 bases agree with TRBD1. The CDR3 loop spans 18 amino acids. The ends lost 5 bases at V and 1 base at J; junction bases unmatched: 13. The germline V gene encodes CDR1 SGHRS and CDR2 YFSETQ. In DNA, the CDR3 is TGCGCCAGCAGACTTACTGACCGGGACAGGAGGAACACCGGGGAGCTGTTTTTT. Its translation is CASRLTDRDRRNTGELFF.

J is TRBJ2-3 and V is TRBV5-6; a weak D match, TRBD2 (6 bases). Germline CDR1 SGHDT, CDR2 YYEEEE. The CDR3 totals 14 residues. Trimming removed 5 bases at V and 2 bases at J, with 12 bases between. The CDR3 DNA sequence: TGTGCCAGCAGTTTGTGGACTATCACAGATACGCAGTATTTT. Protein: CASSLWTITDTQYF.

This chain uses TRBV7-2 with TRBJ1-1; D may be TRBD1 (6 bases). CDR3 length: 14 amino acids. Trimming took off 4 bases at V and 3 bases at J, with 12 bases between the two ends. The germline gives CDR1 SGHTA, CDR2 FQGNSA. CDR3 coding DNA: TGTGCCAGCAGCTCCTTGGACAGTTACACTGAAGCTTTCTTT. Translating gives CASSSLDSYTEAFF.

This chain links TRBV6-1 with TRBJ2-7; 9 positions match TRBD1. This CDR3 is 14 amino acids long. The germline CDR1 and CDR2 sequences are MNHNS and SASEGT. Losses at the gene ends were 8 bases for V and 3 bases for J; bases not matched to a gene: 8. CDR3 sequence: CASARDRDLYEQYF. CDR3 in DNA: TGTGCCAGCGCTCGGGACAGGGACCTCTACGAGCAGTACTTC.

The chain couples TRBV28 to TRBJ2-7; D perhaps matches TRBD2 (5 bases). This CDR3 is built from 12 residues. CDR1 is MDHEN, CDR2 SYDVKM, per germline. V was cut by 2 bases and J by 6 bases, with 8 bases left in between. The CDR3 here is CASSLGGPEQYF. The DNA of the CDR3 is TGTGCCAGCAGTTTAGGAGGCCCCGAGCAGTACTTC. Using reference TRBV28 and TRBJ2-7 for the parts outside the CDR3, the full variable domain is DVKVTQSSRYLVKRTGEKVFLECVQDMDHENMFWYRQDPGLGLRLIYFSYDVKMKEKGDIPEGYSVSREKKERFSLILESASTNQTSMYLCASSLGGPEQYFGPGTRLTVT.